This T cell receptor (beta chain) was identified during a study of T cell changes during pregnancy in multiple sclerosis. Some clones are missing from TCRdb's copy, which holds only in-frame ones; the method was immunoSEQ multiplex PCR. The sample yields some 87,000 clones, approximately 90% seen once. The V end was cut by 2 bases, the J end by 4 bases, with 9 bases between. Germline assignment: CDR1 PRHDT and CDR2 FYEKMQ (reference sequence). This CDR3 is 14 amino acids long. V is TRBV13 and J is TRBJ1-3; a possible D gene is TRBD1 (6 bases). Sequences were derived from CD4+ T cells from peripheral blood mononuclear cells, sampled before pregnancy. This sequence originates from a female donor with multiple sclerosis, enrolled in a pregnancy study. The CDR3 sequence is CASSLPGTGNTIYF. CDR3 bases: TGTGCCAGCAGCTTACCCGGGACAGGAAACACCATATATTTT. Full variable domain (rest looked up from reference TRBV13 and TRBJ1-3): AAGVIQSPRHLIKEKRETATLKCYPIPRHDTVYWYQQGPGQDPQFLISFYEKMQSDKGSIPDRFSAQQFSDYHSELNMSSLELGDSALYFCASSLPGTGNTIYFGEGSWLTVV.